Listed here are 30 T cell receptor beta chains from one sample, sequenced in a study of blood T cell repertoires in COVID-19. Sequencing used immunoSEQ multiplex PCR; TCRdb keeps in-frame clones, though not all of them. The table records about 240,000 clones, roughly four fifths of them present only once. The sequenced material came from peripheral blood. Receptors originate from a woman aged 18-29 years with acute or convalescent COVID-19.

This sequence joins TRBV6-5 and TRBJ1-6; 9 bases agree with TRBD1. V lost 7 bases to trimming and J lost 7 bases; unmatched junction nucleotides: 5. Germline CDR1 is MNHEY and CDR2 is SVGAGI. The CDR3 extends over 14 amino acids. The CDR3 loop is CASNTGGANSPLHF. As DNA, the CDR3 is TGTGCCAGCAATACAGGGGGCGCGAATTCACCCCTCCACTTT.

The chain is built from TRBV6-2 or TRBV6-3 and TRBJ1-5; D call uncertain. Germline CDR1 reads MNHEY; CDR2 reads SVGEGT. CDR3 length equals 13 residues. Trimming removed 2 bases from V and 4 bases from J, with 6 bases in between. The chain's CDR3 is CASSYESNQPQHF. The CDR3 nucleotides read TGTGCCAGCAGTTACGAGTCTAATCAGCCCCAGCATTTT.

The chain combines TRBV5-1 with TRBJ1-1; a weak D match, TRBD1 (5 bases). V gave up 2 bases and J gave up 5 bases, with 13 bases separating them. The CDR3 has 14 amino acids. From germline, CDR1 is SGHRS and CDR2 YFSETQ. The CDR3 sequence: CASSFAGVGTEAFF. The CDR3 coding sequence is TGCGCCAGCAGCTTTGCGGGGGTAGGTACTGAAGCTTTCTTT.

For the CDR3, the DNA is TGTGCCAGCAGCCCACTTGATCTAGCCAAAAACATTCAGTACTTC. Translated, it gives CASSPLDLAKNIQYF. The chain carries TRBV6-6 and TRBJ2-4; D gene unclear. Germline CDR1 reads MNHNY; CDR2 reads SVGAGI (reference sequence). Trimming removed 6 bases at V and 0 bases at J, with 12 bases between. The CDR3 sequence is 15 residues long.

This sequence joins TRBV5-1 and TRBJ2-7; D is unresolved. The CDR3 covers 15 residues. CDR1 and CDR2 (germline): SGHRS, YFSETQ. Trimming removed 0 bases from V and 2 bases from J, with 12 bases in between. In DNA form, the CDR3 reads TGCGCCAGCAGCTTGGAGGCAGGTTTAACCTACGAGCAGTACTTC. Protein sequence: CASSLEAGLTYEQYF.

The sample holds one count of this clone. The chain links TRBV2 to TRBJ2-7; D gene uncertain. CDR1 and CDR2 from the germline V gene are SNHLY and FYNNEI. This CDR3 comprises 11 residues. V was shortened by 7 bases and J by 6 bases, with 10 bases between the two germline ends. Written as DNA, the CDR3 is TGTGCCAGCAAACTGGTCGGCGAGCAGTACTTC. This gives the protein CASKLVGEQYF.

The chain joins TRBV9 to TRBJ1-2; TRBD1 aligns across 9 bases. The CDR3 consists of 15 residues. CDR1 is SGDLS, CDR2 YYNGEE, per germline. J lost 7 bases, V lost 0 bases, and 7 bases had no gene match. CDR3: CASSVEVGQGGGYTF. The CDR3, as DNA: TGTGCCAGCAGCGTAGAGGTGGGACAGGGAGGTGGCTACACCTTC.

The V gene is TRBV7-2, the J gene TRBJ2-7; D is unclear. The CDR3 covers 15 residues. V was trimmed by 1 base and J by 3 bases, leaving 13 bases between them. Germline CDR1 and CDR2: SGHTA and FQGNSA. DNA for the CDR3: TGTGCCAGCAGCTTAGTATTCCTAGATGACTACGAGCAGTACTTC. Translation: CASSLVFLDDYEQYF.

The V gene is TRBV9, the J gene TRBJ2-2; D may be TRBD1 (6 bases). CDR1 and CDR2 (germline): SGDLS, YYNGEE. This CDR3 contains 16 residues. Trimming left V 5 bases short and J 3 bases short, with 17 bases between. The CDR3: CASSESRGSYTGELFF. The CDR3 nucleotides read TGTGCCAGCAGTGAGAGCAGGGGTTCGTACACCGGGGAGCTGTTTTTT.

The V and J genes are TRBV2 and TRBJ1-2; D remains unclear. CDR1 and CDR2 from the germline V gene are SNHLY and FYNNEI. This CDR3 has 9 residues. The CDR3: CTGSDGYTF. The CDR3 DNA follows: TGTACGGGAAGTGATGGCTACACCTTC.

The gene calls are TRBV28 and TRBJ1-4, with D possibly TRBD1 on 6 matching bases. Germline V gene sequence: CDR1 MDHEN, CDR2 SYDVKM. V was clipped by 5 bases and J by 4 bases, with 14 bases between them. The CDR3 totals 15 residues. The CDR3 here is CASSPPGEYNEKLFF. The CDR3 DNA reads TGTGCCAGCAGTCCCCCAGGGGAATATAATGAAAAACTGTTTTTT.

This clone was found once. V usage is TRBV10-3 and J usage is TRBJ1-4; 7 bases are a match to TRBD1. CDR3 length: 14 amino acids. Germline V gene lookup returns CDR1 ENHRY and CDR2 SYGVKD. V dropped 6 bases and J dropped 8; count of bases not matched to a gene: 9. CDR3 sequence: CAIRGGGVGEKLFF. As DNA, the CDR3 is TGTGCCATCAGAGGAGGGGGCGTTGGGGAAAAACTGTTTTTT.

The chain combines TRBV14 with TRBJ1-2, with D tentatively TRBD1 (5 bases). Looked up from germline, CDR1 is SGHDN and CDR2 is FVKESK. Trimming left V 4 bases short and J 6 bases short, with 18 bases between. This CDR3 region has 15 residues. The CDR3 coding sequence is TGTGCCAGCAGCCTCACGCCAGGGATGGAAGATGGCTACACCTTC. Its protein product is CASSLTPGMEDGYTF.

The chain recombines TRBV24-1 with TRBJ2-5, with 8 nucleotides matching TRBD1. Losses at the gene ends were 3 bases for V and 5 bases for J; bases not matched to a gene: 7. The length of the CDR3 is 15 residues. The V gene's germline CDR1 is KGHDR and CDR2 SFDVKD. CDR3 sequence: CATSDRTGQDETQYF. The CDR3 nucleotides are TGTGCCACCAGTGATCGGACAGGGCAGGATGAGACCCAGTACTTC.

This clone was seen a handful of times. The genes are TRBV6-5 and TRBJ1-6, with 8 bases aligning to TRBD1. Germline V gene data show CDR1 as MNHEY and CDR2 as SVGAGI. This CDR3 has 13 amino acids. With 6 bases clipped from V and 7 bases from J, the junction kept 2 bases outside the gene matches. CDR3 DNA sequence: TGTGCCAGCAGCGACAGGGGAAATTCACCCCTCCACTTT. Translating gives CASSDRGNSPLHF.

The rearrangement uses TRBV3-1 (or the pseudogene TRBV3-2) and TRBJ1-1; TRBD1 is a possible D gene (6 bases). The CDR3 loop spans 13 amino acids. Per the germline V gene, CDR1 is LGHDT and CDR2 is YNNKEL (reference sequence). The V and J ends lost 7 bases and 3 bases respectively, with 12 bases between them. CDR3 coding DNA: TGTGCCAGCAAACAGGGTGCGTACACTGAAGCTTTCTTT. Translated: CASKQGAYTEAFF.

This sequence joins TRBV6-1 and TRBJ1-1; 7 bases agree with TRBD1. The ends lost 1 base at V and 4 bases at J; junction bases unmatched: 3. Germline loops: CDR1 MNHNS, CDR2 SASEGT. The CDR3 sequence is 14 residues long. The CDR3 sequence: CASSEGQGTTEAFF. The CDR3 DNA reads as TGTGCCAGCAGTGAAGGACAGGGCACCACTGAAGCTTTCTTT.

The V and J genes are TRBV20-1 and TRBJ1-1; TRBD1 is a possible D gene (5 bases). The ends were cut back, 3 bases at V and 6 bases at J, with 8 bases in the middle. Germline CDR1 reads DFQATT; CDR2 reads SNEGSKA (reference sequence). The length of the CDR3 is 11 residues. The CDR3 reads CSASRGSEAFF. CDR3 DNA: TGCAGTGCTAGTAGGGGATCTGAAGCTTTCTTT.

The chain joins TRBV3-1 (or the pseudogene TRBV3-2) to TRBJ2-2; 7 nucleotides match TRBD2. J lost 6 bases, V lost 1 base, and 11 bases had no gene match. The CDR3 contains 17 residues. The germline gives CDR1 LGHDT, CDR2 YNNKEL (reference sequence). The CDR3 here is CASSQAPWREMPGELFF. DNA of the CDR3: TGTGCCAGCAGCCAAGCCCCGTGGCGGGAGATGCCCGGGGAGCTGTTTTTT.

DNA of the CDR3: TGTGCCAGCAGTGAAGAAGAACTTGACAATGAGCAGTTCTTC. It translates to CASSEEELDNEQFF. V gene TRBV6-1 combines with J gene TRBJ2-1; no reliable D call. CDR1 MNHNS and CDR2 SASEGT come from the germline V gene. Trimming left V 1 base short and J 5 bases short, with 9 bases between. The CDR3 totals 14 residues.

The chain has TRBV6-2 or TRBV6-3 and TRBJ1-5; 7 nucleotides align to TRBD1. Germline V CDR1 and CDR2: MNHEY, SVGEGT. J was trimmed by 5 bases and V by 6 bases; bases with no gene match: 10. CDR3 length: 15 residues. CDR3 sequence (DNA): TGTGCCAGCAGCCAATGGCGGGACAGATATCAGCCCCAGCATTTT. It codes for CASSQWRDRYQPQHF.

Here the CDR3 DNA reads TGCAGCGTCCTAGGACAGGGGGTCTCCTACGAGCAGTACTTC. Translation gives CSVLGQGVSYEQYF. This sequence joins TRBV29-1 and TRBJ2-7; TRBD1 aligns across 10 bases. The CDR3 runs 14 residues. V lost 6 bases to trimming and J lost 0 bases; unmatched junction nucleotides: 5. CDR1 is SQVTM and CDR2 is ANQGSEA in the germline V gene.

The chain couples TRBV25-1 to TRBJ2-2, with 8 bases fitting TRBD1. The CDR3 extends over 15 amino acids. With 4 bases clipped from V and 5 bases from J, the junction kept 6 bases outside the gene matches. CDR1 MGHDK and CDR2 SYGVNS come from the germline V gene. In nucleotides, the CDR3 is TGTGCCAGCAGTGCCAGCCAGGGGGCGACCGGGGAGCTGTTTTTT. It encodes CASSASQGATGELFF.

CDR3 DNA: TGCGCCAGCAGCCAGGGCTGGGGGGGTTCACCCCTCCACTTT. Amino acids: CASSQGWGGSPLHF. This chain links TRBV5-1 with TRBJ1-6; weak D call: TRBD1 (5 bases). Germline V gene data show CDR1 as SGHRS and CDR2 as YFSETQ. Trimming took 4 bases from V and 9 from J, leaving 14 bases between them. The CDR3 totals 14 residues.

The rearrangement uses TRBV2 and TRBJ2-3, with TRBD1 matching 9 bases. This CDR3 comprises 14 residues. J was trimmed by 3 bases and V by 5 bases; bases with no gene match: 3. Germline V gene lookup returns CDR1 SNHLY and CDR2 FYNNEI. The CDR3 loop reads CASSTTGGTDTQYF. CDR3 bases: TGTGCCAGCAGTACGACAGGGGGAACAGATACGCAGTATTTT. Based on the CDR3 plus reference TRBV2 and TRBJ2-3, the full variable domain is EPEVTQTPSHQVTQMGQEVILRCVPISNHLYFYWYRQILGQKVEFLVSFYNNEISEKSEIFDDQFSVERPDGSNFTLKIRSTKLEDSAMYFCASSTTGGTDTQYFGPGTRLTVL.

V gene TRBV11-2 combines with J gene TRBJ2-7; D is ambiguous. V was cut by 5 bases and J by 0 bases, with 11 bases left in between. The CDR3 loop spans 14 amino acids. Germline-derived CDR1 and CDR2 are SGHAT and FQNNGV. The CDR3 spells CASSPLAGSYEQYF. The CDR3 DNA follows: TGTGCCAGCAGCCCTCTCGCAGGCTCCTACGAGCAGTACTTC.

The chain uses TRBV28 and TRBJ2-1; 11 bases align to TRBD2. Germline CDR1 MDHEN, CDR2 SYDVKM. V trimming: 5 bases; J trimming: 7 bases; junction bases outside the gene matches: 7. CDR3 size: 15 residues. CDR3 region: CASSPRLAGRNEQFF. In DNA, the CDR3 is TGTGCCAGCAGTCCACGACTAGCGGGGAGGAATGAGCAGTTCTTC.

The rearrangement uses TRBV6-6 and TRBJ1-5; 9 bases map to TRBD1. The length of the CDR3 is 14 residues. The trim removed 5 bases at V and 6 bases at J, leaving 5 bases unmatched. Per the germline V gene, CDR1 is MNHNY and CDR2 is SVGAGI (reference sequence). In DNA form, the CDR3 reads TGTGCCAGCAGTCAGACAGGGGGGCGTCAGCCCCAGCATTTT. It specifies CASSQTGGRQPQHF.

This clone occurred once. The chain uses TRBV5-5 and TRBJ1-1; TRBD1 aligns across 7 bases. V lost 3 bases to trimming and J lost 3 bases; unmatched junction nucleotides: 8. The CDR3 consists of 15 residues. Germline V gives CDR1 SGHKS, CDR2 YYEKEE (reference sequence). The CDR3, as DNA: TGTGCCAGCAGCTCGAGACAGGGTCGAGACACTGAAGCTTTCTTT. Protein product: CASSSRQGRDTEAFF.

This clone was seen only once. The genes are TRBV3-1 (or the pseudogene TRBV3-2) and TRBJ2-7; the match to TRBD2 covers 8 bases. The V and J ends lost 1 base and 2 bases, in that order; junction bases with no gene match: 7. Looked up from germline, CDR1 is LGHDT and CDR2 is YNNKEL (reference sequence). The CDR3 sequence is 16 residues long. The CDR3 DNA sequence: TGTGCCAGCAGCCAAGGGTCTGGCGGGAGGACCTACGAGCAGTACTTC. Its translation: CASSQGSGGRTYEQYF.